This T cell receptor (beta chain) was documented in a study of blood T cell repertoires in COVID-19 (TCRdb year 2020). Context from the whole study: The collaborator samples originated in the United States, Italy and Spain and spanned the acute and convalescent phases of COVID-19. Samples came from the ongoing ImmuneRACE study (first 160 participants) plus 1,254 subjects from 6 global collaborators. A de-identified subject ID, COVID-19 status, age in years and sex were almost always included in the sample metadata. The material from the prospective study consisted of cDNA or gDNA derived from T cells, B-cell-depleted T cells, or PBMCs. The repertoires were released in a freely available public database meant as a resource for research on the immune response to SARS-CoV-2. Where available, HLA class I and class II types were taken from metadata supplied by the sample provider and were not determined by assay-based typing. Deeply sampled blood TCRbeta repertoires from subjects exposed to, actively infected with, or recovered from COVID-19 were included in the dataset. Overall study outcomes, separate from this receptor: The quantity of clinical and demographic metadata differed by source and by participant and was supplied without curation.

At the junction V is shortened by 7 bases and J by 2 bases, with 12 bases in between. The cysteine opens and the phenylalanine closes a CDR3 of 13 amino acids. Left in the record is the CDR3 DNA by itself, 39 bases read in frame from the first base. Per the germline V gene, MDHEN is the CDR1 and SYDVKM is the CDR2. The immunoSEQ Assay, a bias-controlled multiplex PCR, was used to amplify TCRbeta CDR3 regions from genomic DNA. Regarding the original processing steps: The number of nucleated cells in each sample was estimated from the amplification of reference gene primers within the assay. To quantify the absolute abundance of each unique TCRbeta CDR3 rearrangement, sequence reads were collapsed and filtered. For each sample, productive Simpson clonality was calculated as the square root of Simpson's diversity index across productive rearrangements. TCRdb limited this immuneACCESS table to in-frame rearrangements with V and J called. A share of clones is missing; checked studies link under half to unresolved V genes, and the rest is unexplained. The D gene and trimming were derived from the DNA, and the V and J assignments and clone size from that table. The sample has hundreds of thousands of clones on record, around 80% of them singletons. The ten largest account for around 7.4% of the sample.

Enrolling through a virtual design, the prospective study's participants ranged in age from roughly 18 to 100 years and lived across 20 to 30 United States geographic areas. Cohort assignment in the prospective study relied on participant-reported clinical history from a screening survey and a study questionnaire. Each participant in the prospective study had whole blood, serum and a nasopharyngeal or oropharyngeal swab collected by mobile phlebotomists. Prospective study participants could optionally give additional blood draws and questionnaires over an approximately two-month period. Before DNA extraction, blood samples from the prospective study were shipped at room temperature or frozen. As for this clone: What this receptor recognizes is not known. No base qualities exist here, and no much larger clone lies one base off it.

The sequenced sample consisted of PBMCs or T cells enriched from blood (not recorded which). The V and J segments used are TRBV28 and TRBJ2-7; the D gene is perhaps TRBD1, on 7 matching bases. This sequence originates from a woman aged 40-49 years with acute COVID-19. This receptor carries the CDR3 CASKAGGPYEQYF. The DNA sequence follows: TGTGCCAGCAAAGCAGGGGGGCCCTACGAGCAGTACTTC.